These 16 T cell receptor beta chains came from one sample sequenced in a study of T-cell memory formation after mild COVID-19. TCRdb recomputed calls from the 5' RACE reads with MiXCR, one row per CDR3 protein. The sample comprises around 140,000 distinct CDR3 sequences, approximately 21% of which are singletons, and about 2.3% rests with the top ten. Sequenced sample: PBMCs or a T cell subset sorted from them (not recorded which). The source is an adult woman who had mild COVID-19 (a few samples of this study predate the infection). Cell type and time point are not known.

This clonotype appeared a few times. CDR3 coding DNA: TGCAGCGTCGCTTTGGGACAGGGTGGCACTGGAAACACCATATATTTT. It specifies CSVALGQGGTGNTIYF. The V and J genes are TRBV29-1 and TRBJ1-3; 9 bases align to TRBD1. V lost 6 bases to trimming and J lost 2 bases; unmatched junction nucleotides: 11. Germline CDR1 is SQVTM and CDR2 is ANQGSEA. This CDR3 has 16 amino acids. Looking up the rest from reference TRBV29-1 and TRBJ1-3 gives the full variable domain: SAVISQKPSRDICQRGTSLTIQCQVDSQVTMMFWYRQQPGQSLTLIATANQGSEATYESGFVIDKFPISRPNLTFSTLTVSNMSPEDSSIYLCSVALGQGGTGNTIYFGEGSWLTVV.

The sample holds a few counts of this clonotype. The genes are TRBV20-1 and TRBJ1-4; TRBD1 might be the D (6 bases). CDR1 is DFQATT, CDR2 SNEGSKA, per germline (reference sequence). V lost 6 bases and J 11 bases, leaving 22 bases between the germline ends. The CDR3 spans 14 residues. The CDR3 spells CSARGQPVLGKLFF. Written as DNA, the CDR3 is TGCAGTGCCCGAGGACAGCCGGTTCTTGGGAAACTGTTTTTT.

This clonotype was seen more than once but under ten times. The rearrangement links TRBV4-2 to TRBJ2-5, with 8 bases lining up with TRBD1. In germline, CDR1 is LGHNA, CDR2 YNFKEQ. The CDR3 length is 15 residues. V trimming: 0 bases; J trimming: 7 bases; junction bases outside the gene matches: 7. CDR3 in DNA: TGTGCCAGCAGCCAAGAAACCGGGACAGGTGGGACCCAGTACTTC. Protein: CASSQETGTGGTQYF.

This clonotype was seen only a few times. The chain employs TRBV29-1 and TRBJ1-1; 7 bases are shared with TRBD1. V shed 5 bases and J 5 bases; nucleotides not matched to a gene: 5. This CDR3 is built from 12 residues. Germline V gives CDR1 SQVTM, CDR2 ANQGSEA. CDR3 protein: CSVTRGRTEAFF. The CDR3 DNA reads TGCAGCGTTACCAGGGGGAGGACTGAAGCTTTCTTT.

This chain joins TRBV15 and TRBJ2-1; weak D call: TRBD1 (6 bases). Germline CDR1 is LNHNV and CDR2 is YYDKDF (reference sequence). The CDR3 is 16 amino acids. V was shortened by 1 base and J by 7 bases, with 17 bases between the two germline ends. DNA for the CDR3: TGTGCCACCAGCAGAGCGGCGACAGGAGACCGTAATGAGCAGTTCTTC. Amino acids: CATSRAATGDRNEQFF.

In this sample, this clonotype turned up a few times. The chain is built from TRBV6-2 or TRBV6-3 and TRBJ2-7, with a weak D call TRBD1 (6 bases). The CDR3 is 14 residues long. V lost 7 bases, J lost 0 bases, and 13 bases lay in between. The germline gives CDR1 MNHEY, CDR2 SVGEGT. The CDR3 region has the DNA TGTGCCAGCACTGGGGGCACCCGCTCCTACGAGCAGTACTTC. Translation gives CASTGGTRSYEQYF.

This clonotype was observed a handful of times. The chain employs TRBV4-1 and TRBJ1-5, with TRBD1 as a possible D gene (5 bases). Trimming cost V 1 base and J 7 bases, with 14 bases left between them. The CDR3 totals 15 residues. The germline V gene encodes CDR1 MGHRA and CDR2 YSYEKL. The CDR3 sequence is CASSQGWGEEQPQHF. The CDR3 nucleotides read TGCGCCAGCAGCCAAGGTTGGGGGGAGGAACAGCCCCAGCATTTT.

The J gene is TRBJ1-2, the V gene TRBV7-8; D possibly corresponds to TRBD1 (5 bases). Trimming removed 4 bases from V and 0 bases from J, with 12 bases in between. CDR1 and CDR2 (germline): SGHVS, FQNEAQ. CDR3 size: 15 residues. In nucleotides, the CDR3 is TGTGCCAGCAGCTGGGGGGACCCCTCTAACTATGGCTACACCTTC. Residues: CASSWGDPSNYGYTF.

The rearrangement joins TRBV7-2 to TRBJ1-5, with D possibly being TRBD1 (6 bases). This CDR3 comprises 15 residues. Looked up from germline, CDR1 is SGHTA and CDR2 is FQGNSA. Trimming took off 3 bases at V and 2 bases at J, with 11 bases between the two ends. This CDR3 is CASSLGAVGNQPQHF. Written as DNA, the CDR3 is TGTGCCAGCAGCTTGGGGGCAGTCGGCAATCAGCCCCAGCATTTT.

The rearrangement links TRBV4-3 to TRBJ2-5; D might be TRBD2 (6 bases). From germline, CDR1 is LGHNA and CDR2 YSLEER. V shed 3 bases and J shed 5 bases, with 10 bases lying between them. This CDR3 contains 13 residues. The CDR3 region is CASSQTSGETQYF. The CDR3 bases are TGCGCCAGCAGCCAGACTAGTGGGGAGACCCAGTACTTC.

This clonotype has more than one count but fewer than ten. The chain combines TRBV7-8 with TRBJ2-3; the D gene could be TRBD1 or TRBD2 (5 bases each). The CDR3 sequence is 14 residues long. The germline CDR1 and CDR2 sequences are SGHVS and FQNEAQ. Trimming left V 7 bases short and J 5 bases short, with 16 bases between. The DNA for the CDR3 is TGTGCCAGCAATCTGAGGGGCAAGGGAGATACGCAGTATTTT. Translation: CASNLRGKGDTQYF.

J is TRBJ2-1 and V is TRBV7-8; 12 bases map to TRBD2. CDR3 length: 18 amino acids. Germline CDR1 reads SGHVS; CDR2 reads FQNEAQ. J was trimmed by 3 bases and V by 4 bases; bases with no gene match: 10. The CDR3 protein is CASSSPRRLAGVYNEQFF. Here the CDR3 DNA reads TGTGCCAGCAGCTCTCCCCGTCGACTAGCGGGAGTCTACAATGAGCAGTTCTTC. Full variable domain (missing parts from reference TRBV7-8 and TRBJ2-1): GAGVSQSPRYKVAKRGQDVALRCDPISGHVSLFWYQQALGQGPEFLTYFQNEAQLDKSGLPSDRFFAERPEGSVSTLKIQRTQQEDSAVYLCASSSPRRLAGVYNEQFFGPGTRLTVL.

This clonotype has ten or more counts. CDR3 amino acids: CASSSRQLGYTF. The CDR3 DNA sequence: TGTGCCAGCAGTTCCAGACAACTTGGCTACACCTTC. The J gene is TRBJ1-2, the V gene TRBV12-3 or TRBV12-4, with D uncertain. V shed 4 bases and J shed 7 bases, with 10 bases lying between them. This CDR3 spans 12 amino acids.

Only a few counts were recorded for this clonotype. This chain joins TRBV15 and TRBJ2-2, with D possibly TRBD1 on 8 matching bases. V lost 4 bases, J lost 6 bases, and 30 bases lay in between. CDR3 length: 20 amino acids. CDR1 is LNHNV and CDR2 is YYDKDF in the germline V gene (reference sequence). For the CDR3, the DNA is TGTGCCACCAGCACAGGGCTAGGACAGGGAGGAGCGGGAAGGGCCGGGGAGCTGTTTTTT. Its translation is CATSTGLGQGGAGRAGELFF.

The chain carries TRBV20-1 and TRBJ1-2; D remains ambiguous. Deletions cut 6 bases from V and 3 bases from J, with 11 bases between. In germline, CDR1 is DFQATT, CDR2 SNEGSKA (reference sequence). The CDR3 spans 12 residues. The CDR3: CSARGRDYGYTF. The CDR3, as DNA: TGCAGTGCGCGTGGGCGCGACTATGGCTACACCTTC.

The CDR3 reads CASSLAGTSVMETQYF. As DNA, the CDR3 is TGTGCCAGCAGCTTAGCCGGGACTAGCGTAATGGAGACCCAGTACTTC. V is TRBV7-2 and J is TRBJ2-5, with TRBD2 identical over 10 bases. Trimming took 0 bases from V and 5 from J; bases not matched to a gene: 6. The CDR3 totals 16 residues. From germline, CDR1 is SGHTA and CDR2 FQGNSA.